The present TCR beta chain was sequenced within a study of T cell repertoires in cytomegalovirus infection. Across the whole study: Recently identified HLA-C-restricted CMV epitopes were used, and well-studied HLA-B-restricted CMV epitopes were used as well. CMV infection together with matching HLA type was indicated by public TCR beta signatures. Study observations and caveats: CMV-specific TCR beta clonotypes restricted by HLA-C were the ones dominating the ex vivo response. Identification of carriers of CMV plus the relevant HLA was performed using cumulative public TCR beta family frequency.

TCRdb redid the calling of the reads with MiXCR, one entry per CDR3 protein. This table holds 370,000 or so distinct CDR3 sequences, about 34% found once. Worth noting for this clonotype: Its antigen is as yet unknown.

Between the trimmed V and J ends, which lost 0 bases and 4 bases, there was a span of 12 bases. Germline V lookup: CDR1 LGHNA, CDR2 YSLEER. This CDR3 is 15 amino acids long. The receptor's source is a human donor in good health (CMV status not recorded). Some clones in this sample may be carry-over from other donors' samples. This material consisted of cultured PBMCs, taken from culture after CMV antigen stimulation. V and J are TRBV4-3 and TRBJ2-5; the D gene is possibly TRBD1 (5 bases). CDR3 bases: TGCGCCAGCAGCCAAGATTTAGGCAGGGTAGAGACCCAGTACTTC. It encodes CASSQDLGRVETQYF.